This T cell receptor (beta chain) was documented in a study of blood T cell repertoires in COVID-19. About the study: The samples span acute and convalescent COVID-19 from the United States, Italy and Spain. PBMCs, B-cell-depleted T cells, or T cells were the source of the cDNA or gDNA that made up the material.

Germline V gene sequence: CDR1 KGHSH, CDR2 LQKENI. The CDR3 runs 13 residues. V gave up 6 bases and J gave up 2 bases; unmatched junction bases: 2. In the authors' workflow: Amplified reference gene primers provided the basis for estimating nucleated cell counts. Repertoires were generated with immunoSEQ multiplex PCR, while TCRdb's copy carries only in-frame clones and drops some. The V and J calls and clone size were taken over from that table, and D and trimming were inferred from the DNA. The sample has around 110,000 clones, about 90% seen once. The sequencing input was peripheral blood. This clonotype was obtained from a woman aged 25 to 39 with acute or convalescent COVID-19. The genes are TRBV18 and TRBJ2-7; 9 bases are shared with TRBD2. CDR3 in amino acids: CASSGLAPYEQYF. The CDR3 nucleotides are TGTGCCAGCTCGGGACTAGCTCCCTACGAGCAGTACTTC.